This is a list of T cell receptor beta chains from one sample in a study of cytotoxic CD8 clonotypes in ibrutinib-treated CLL. The data were produced by immunoSEQ multiplex PCR, yet TCRdb's version contains in-frame clones alone and is incomplete. The sample consists of about 84,000 clones, roughly 84% of them appearing once. The sequenced sample was PBMCs, obtained before ibrutinib treatment. The source of these receptors is a human donor with chronic lymphocytic leukemia. The CDR3 runs from the conserved cysteine through the conserved F or W. D genes are given only for firm matches. Clone size is shown for a subset of rows, as once, few, many or a class of expanded clone.

>TRBJ1-2|TRBV7-9|-|-
TGTGCCAGCAGCTTAGCGGCCGGGAATGGCTACACCTTC
CASSLAAGNGYTF
>TRBJ2-1|TRBV11-3|-|TRBD2
TGTGCCAGCAGCTTAGGCGGACTAGCGGGGGAGGTCTACAATGAGCAGTTCTTC
CASSLGGLAGEVYNEQFF
>TRBJ1-2|TRBV28|-|-
TGTGCCAGCAGTTCCCGCCGGACAGAGGCTAACTATGGCTACACCTTC
CASSSRRTEANYGYTF
>TRBJ2-5|TRBV9|-|-
TGTGCCAGCGGCGGGCCGGGCGGTCTCCAAGAGACCCAGTACTTC
CASGGPGGLQETQYF
>TRBJ1-3|TRBV28|once|-
TGTGCCAGCAGTTCACCCGGGACACGCTTCTCTGGAAACACCATATATTTT
CASSSPGTRFSGNTIYF
>TRBJ2-1|TRBV19|-|-
TGTGCCAGTAGTACCCAAGGAGGAGACTACAATGAGCAGTTCTTC
CASSTQGGDYNEQFF
>TRBJ2-3|TRBV6-4|-|TRBD2
TGTGCCAGCAGTAACTGGACTAGCGGCACAGATACGCAGTATTTT
CASSNWTSGTDTQYF
>TRBJ2-3|TRBV5-6|-|-
TGTGCCAGCAGCTTGGATTGGGGGACGGATACGCAGTATTTT
CASSLDWGTDTQYF
>TRBJ2-7|TRBV7-2|-|-
TGTGCCAGCAGCTTAGGACCGGTACCCGAGCAGTACTTC
CASSLGPVPEQYF
>TRBJ2-7|TRBV5-4|few|-
TGTGCCAGCAGCTTCCCCCCTGTAAACTACGAGCAGTACTTC
CASSFPPVNYEQYF
>TRBJ2-6|TRBV19|-|-
TGTGCCAGTAGTGGAGGGTGGTCTGGGGCCAACGTCCTGACTTTC
CASSGGWSGANVLTF
>TRBJ1-2|TRBV7-9|few|-
TGTGCCAGCAGCTCGCGCCGCGGGACTGACTATGGCTACACCTTC
CASSSRRGTDYGYTF
>TRBJ1-1|TRBV14|-|-
TGTGCCAGCAGTTTACAGTCGATGGACACTGAAGCTTTCTTT
CASSLQSMDTEAFF
>TRBJ2-7|TRBV4-2|-|TRBD2
TGTGCCAGCAGCCAAGAAAGCGGCGGGAGCTACGAGCAGTACTTC
CASSQESGGSYEQYF
>TRBJ2-1|TRBV7-2|-|-
TGTGCCAGCAGTCGTACCGGGACATACTCCTACAATGAGCAGTTCTTC
CASSRTGTYSYNEQFF
>TRBJ2-3|TRBV9|-|TRBD2
TGTGCCAGCAGCCCTCGACTAGCGGGAGCGCCATTGACAGATACGCAGTATTTT
CASSPRLAGAPLTDTQYF
>TRBJ2-3|TRBV7-7|few|TRBD1
TGTGCTAGCAGCTTGGGGCATGGGACAGACACAGATACGCAGTATTTT
CASSLGHGTDTDTQYF